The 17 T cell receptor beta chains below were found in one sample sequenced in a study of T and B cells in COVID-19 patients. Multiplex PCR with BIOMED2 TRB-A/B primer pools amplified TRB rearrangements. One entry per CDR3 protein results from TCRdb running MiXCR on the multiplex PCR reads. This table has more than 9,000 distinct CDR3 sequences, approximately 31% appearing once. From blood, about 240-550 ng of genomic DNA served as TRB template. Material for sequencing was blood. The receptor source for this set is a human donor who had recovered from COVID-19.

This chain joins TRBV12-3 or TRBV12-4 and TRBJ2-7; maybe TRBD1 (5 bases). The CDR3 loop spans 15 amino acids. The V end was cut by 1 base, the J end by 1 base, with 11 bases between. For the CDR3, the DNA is TGTGCCAGCAGTTTAGGGCAGGGCAGATCCTACGAGCAGTACGTC. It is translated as CASSLGQGRSYEQYV.

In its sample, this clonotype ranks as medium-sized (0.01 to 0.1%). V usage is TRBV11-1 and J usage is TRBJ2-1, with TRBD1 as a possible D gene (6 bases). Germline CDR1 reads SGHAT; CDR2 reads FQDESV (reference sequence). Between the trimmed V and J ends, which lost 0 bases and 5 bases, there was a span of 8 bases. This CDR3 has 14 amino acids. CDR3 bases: TGTGCCAGCAGCTTAGCGGGGGCCGACAATGAGCAGTTCTTC. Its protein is CASSLAGADNEQFF. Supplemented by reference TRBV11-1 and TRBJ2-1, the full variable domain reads EAEVAQSPRYKITEKSQAVAFWCDPISGHATLYWYRQILGQGPELLVQFQDESVVDDSQLPKDRFSAERLKGVDSTLKIQPAELGDSAMYLCASSLAGADNEQFFGPGTRLTVL.

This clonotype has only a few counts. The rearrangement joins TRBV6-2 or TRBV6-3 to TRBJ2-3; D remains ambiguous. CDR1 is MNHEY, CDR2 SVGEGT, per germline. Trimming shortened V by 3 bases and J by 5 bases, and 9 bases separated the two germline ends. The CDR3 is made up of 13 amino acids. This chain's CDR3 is CASSYGVKDTQYF. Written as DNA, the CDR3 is TGTGCCAGCAGTTATGGGGTAAAAGATACGCAGTATTTT.

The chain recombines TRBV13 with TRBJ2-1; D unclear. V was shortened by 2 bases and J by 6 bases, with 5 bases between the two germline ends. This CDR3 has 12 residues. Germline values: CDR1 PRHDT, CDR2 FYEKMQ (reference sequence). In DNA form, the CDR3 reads TGTGCCAGCAGCTTAAGGTTCAATGAGCAGTTCTTC. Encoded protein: CASSLRFNEQFF.

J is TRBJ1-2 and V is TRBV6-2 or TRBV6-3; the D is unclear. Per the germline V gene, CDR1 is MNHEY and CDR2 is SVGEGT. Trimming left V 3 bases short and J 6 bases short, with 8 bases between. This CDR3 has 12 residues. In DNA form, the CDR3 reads TGTGCCAGCAGTTATCCGACGGATGGCTACACCTTC. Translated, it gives CASSYPTDGYTF.

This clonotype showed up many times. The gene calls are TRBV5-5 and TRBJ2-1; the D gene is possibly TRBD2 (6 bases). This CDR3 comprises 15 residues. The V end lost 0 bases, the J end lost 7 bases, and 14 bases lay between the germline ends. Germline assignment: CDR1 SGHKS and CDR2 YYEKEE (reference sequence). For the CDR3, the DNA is TGTGCCAGCAGCTTGGGTGGGGGGAGTGGAAATGAGCAGTTCTTC. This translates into CASSLGGGSGNEQFF.

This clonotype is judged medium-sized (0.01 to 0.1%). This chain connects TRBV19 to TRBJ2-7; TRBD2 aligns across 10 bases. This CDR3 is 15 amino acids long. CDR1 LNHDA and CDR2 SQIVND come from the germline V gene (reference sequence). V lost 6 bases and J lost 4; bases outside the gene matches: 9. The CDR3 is CASRPRTSGGYEQYF. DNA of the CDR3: TGTGCCAGTAGACCAAGGACTAGCGGTGGGTACGAGCAGTACTTC.

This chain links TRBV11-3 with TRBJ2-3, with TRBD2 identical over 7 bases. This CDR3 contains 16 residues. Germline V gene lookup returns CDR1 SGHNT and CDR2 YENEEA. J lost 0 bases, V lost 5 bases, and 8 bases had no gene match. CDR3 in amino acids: CASSVPSGYSTDTQYF. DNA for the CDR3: TGTGCCAGCAGCGTCCCTAGCGGCTATAGCACAGATACGCAGTATTTT.

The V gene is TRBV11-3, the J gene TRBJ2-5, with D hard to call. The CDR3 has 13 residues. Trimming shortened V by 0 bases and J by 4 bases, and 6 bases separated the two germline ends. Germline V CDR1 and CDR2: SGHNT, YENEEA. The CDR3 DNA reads TGTGCCAGCAGCTTAGAGACGGCAGAGACCCAGTACTTC. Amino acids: CASSLETAETQYF.

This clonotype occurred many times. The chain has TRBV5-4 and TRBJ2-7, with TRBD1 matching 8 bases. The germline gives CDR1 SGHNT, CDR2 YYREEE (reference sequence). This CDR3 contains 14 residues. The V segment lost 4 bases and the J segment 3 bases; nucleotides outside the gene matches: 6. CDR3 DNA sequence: TGTGCCAGCAGCGGAACTACAGGGGGCTACGAGCAGTACTTC. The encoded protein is CASSGTTGGYEQYF. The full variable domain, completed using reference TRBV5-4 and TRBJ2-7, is ETGVTQSPTHLIKTRGQQVTLRCSSQSGHNTVSWYQQALGQGPQFIFQYYREEENGRGNFPPRFSGLQFPNYSSELNVNALELDDSALYLCASSGTTGGYEQYFGPGTRLTVT.

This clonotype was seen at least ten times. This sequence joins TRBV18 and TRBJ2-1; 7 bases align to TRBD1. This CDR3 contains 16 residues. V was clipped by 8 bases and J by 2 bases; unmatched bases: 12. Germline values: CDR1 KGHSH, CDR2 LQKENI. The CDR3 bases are TGTGCCAGCGCGAAGACCGCCGGGACAGCCTACAATGAGCAGTTCTTC. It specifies CASAKTAGTAYNEQFF.

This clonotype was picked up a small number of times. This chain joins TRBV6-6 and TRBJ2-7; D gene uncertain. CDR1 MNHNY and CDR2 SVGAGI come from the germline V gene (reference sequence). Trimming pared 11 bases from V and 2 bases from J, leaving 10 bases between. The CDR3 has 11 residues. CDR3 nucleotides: TGTGCCTGTGGGGTGACCTACGAGCAGTACTTC. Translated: CACGVTYEQYF.

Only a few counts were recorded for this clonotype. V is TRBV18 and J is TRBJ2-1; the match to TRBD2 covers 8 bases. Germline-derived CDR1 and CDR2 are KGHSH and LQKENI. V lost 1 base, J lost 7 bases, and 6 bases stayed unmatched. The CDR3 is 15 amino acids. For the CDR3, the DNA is TGTGCCAGCTCACCACAATTGCGGGAGGCTAATGAGCAGTTCTTC. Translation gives CASSPQLREANEQFF. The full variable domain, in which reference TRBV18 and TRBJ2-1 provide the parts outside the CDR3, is NAGVMQNPRHLVRRRGQEARLRCSPMKGHSHVYWYRQLPEEGLKFMVYLQKENIIDESGMPKERFSAEFPKEGPSILRIQQVVRGDSAAYFCASSPQLREANEQFFGPGTRLTVL.

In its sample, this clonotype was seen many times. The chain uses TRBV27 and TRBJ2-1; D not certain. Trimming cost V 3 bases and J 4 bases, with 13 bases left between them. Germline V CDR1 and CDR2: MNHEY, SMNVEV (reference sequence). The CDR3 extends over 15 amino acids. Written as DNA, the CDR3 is TGTGCCAGCAGTTTGTCCAATATAGCTTACAATGAGCAGTTCTTC. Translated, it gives CASSLSNIAYNEQFF.

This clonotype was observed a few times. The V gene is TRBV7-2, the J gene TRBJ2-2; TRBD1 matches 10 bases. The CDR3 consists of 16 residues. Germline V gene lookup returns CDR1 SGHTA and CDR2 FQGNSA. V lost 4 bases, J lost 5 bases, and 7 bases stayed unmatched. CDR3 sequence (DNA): TGTGCCAGCAGCTCGGGACAGGGGCCGGCAACCGGGGAGCTGTTTTTT. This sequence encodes CASSSGQGPATGELFF.

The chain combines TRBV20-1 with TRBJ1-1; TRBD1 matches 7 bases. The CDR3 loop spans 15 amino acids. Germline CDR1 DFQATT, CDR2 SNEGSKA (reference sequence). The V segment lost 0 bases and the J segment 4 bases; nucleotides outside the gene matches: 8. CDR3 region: CSARDWTGRTTEAFF. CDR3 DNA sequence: TGCAGTGCTAGAGATTGGACAGGACGGACCACTGAAGCTTTCTTT.

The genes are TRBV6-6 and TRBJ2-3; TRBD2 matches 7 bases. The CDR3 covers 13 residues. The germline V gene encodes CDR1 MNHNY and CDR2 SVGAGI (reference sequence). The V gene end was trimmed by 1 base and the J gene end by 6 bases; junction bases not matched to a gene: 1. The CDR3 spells CASSYLGGDTQYF. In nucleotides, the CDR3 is TGTGCCAGCAGTTACTTGGGGGGGGATACGCAGTATTTT.